One sample yielded the 18 T cell receptor beta chains listed below, sequenced in a study of blood T cells in healthy people across ages. Using a J-beta primer mix together with a sample-barcoded 5' primer, a second PCR was run for roughly 6 to 12 cycles. TCRdb recomputed calls from the 5' RACE reads with MiXCR, one row per CDR3 protein. The sample shows approximately 360,000 distinct CDR3 sequences, about 55% of them seen only once. The sequencing sample was made of blood. Receptors originate from a man aged 55 to 69 in good health.

The CDR3 region has the DNA TGTGCCAGCAGTTACTTCTGGGGGAGGGCAGATACGCAGTATTTT. Protein: CASSYFWGRADTQYF. The rearrangement uses TRBV6-5 and TRBJ2-3, with 7 bases lining up with TRBD2. Germline V gene lookup returns CDR1 MNHEY and CDR2 SVGAGI. CDR3 size: 15 residues. The V gene end was trimmed by 1 base and the J gene end by 4 bases; junction bases not matched to a gene: 5.

The rearrangement links TRBV3-1 to TRBJ2-1; TRBD2 might be the D (5 bases). CDR1 and CDR2 (germline): LGHDT, YNNKEL (reference sequence). V dropped 4 bases and J dropped 8 bases, with 9 bases sitting between them. The CDR3 sequence is 12 residues long. The CDR3 sequence: CASSLLDHEQFF. The CDR3 nucleotides read TGTGCCAGCAGCCTACTAGACCATGAGCAGTTCTTC.

In this sample, this clonotype turned up a few times. The chain is built from TRBV7-2 and TRBJ2-5; the D is unclear. The V gene lost 1 base and the J gene lost 5 bases, with 5 bases spanning the gap. This CDR3 spans 12 amino acids. Germline loops: CDR1 SGHTA, CDR2 FQGNSA. CDR3 nucleotides: TGTGCCAGCAGCTTAGGAGTGGAGACCCAGTACTTC. Protein: CASSLGVETQYF.

In the case of this clonotype: The junction differs from germline at one of its ends, possibly a read error. CDR3 bases: TGTGCCGGGAGTGCAGGGGCCTACGAGCAGTACTTC. Encoded protein: CAGSAGAYEQYF. The V call is TRBV30, the J call TRBJ2-5; TRBD1 might be the D (6 bases). The DNA end favors TRBJ2-7, so the J call may be wrong. Germline CDR1 GTSNPN, CDR2 SVGIG (reference sequence). The CDR3 covers 12 residues.

This clonotype was counted a single time. V is TRBV11-2 and J is TRBJ1-2; D gene unclear. Germline CDR1 and CDR2: SGHAT and FQNNGV. The ends were cut back, 1 base at V and 4 bases at J, with 16 bases in the middle. CDR3 length: 16 amino acids. CDR3 region: CASSLGADRCIYGYTF. CDR3 DNA: TGTGCCAGCAGCTTAGGGGCAGACCGCTGTATCTATGGCTACACCTTC.

In this sample, this clonotype turned up many times. The J gene is TRBJ2-7, the V gene TRBV21-1; the table's D call, TRBD1, has no DNA check behind it. TRBV21-1 is a documented pseudogene. The CDR3 totals 14 residues. CDR3 amino acids: CARCVLTDSYEQYF. CDR3 coding DNA: TGTGCCAGGTGTGTGTTGACAGACTCCTACGAGCAGTACTTC.

V usage is TRBV20-1 and J usage is TRBJ1-2; a possible D gene is TRBD1 (5 bases). The V end lost 6 bases, the J end lost 3 bases, and 17 bases lay between the germline ends. The CDR3 runs to 14 residues. The germline V gene encodes CDR1 DFQATT and CDR2 SNEGSKA (reference sequence). The CDR3 DNA reads TGCAGTGCATCGGGGCCGGGACGGGACTATGGCTACACCTTC. Translating it yields CSASGPGRDYGYTF.

This clonotype was seen only once. The rearrangement uses TRBV20-1 and TRBJ1-6, with TRBD1 matching over 9 bases. The germline gives CDR1 DFQATT, CDR2 SNEGSKA (reference sequence). The CDR3 length is 15 residues. V lost 0 bases and J lost 8; bases outside the gene matches: 5. The chain's CDR3 is CSARDPGQGYSPLHF. In nucleotides, the CDR3 is TGCAGTGCTAGAGATCCCGGACAGGGGTATTCACCCCTCCACTTT.

This clonotype was counted between two and nine times. The V gene is TRBV9, the J gene TRBJ2-5, with D perhaps TRBD2 (6 bases). Trimming pared 4 bases from V and 10 bases from J, leaving 17 bases between. Germline CDR1 SGDLS, CDR2 YYNGEE. CDR3 length equals 13 residues. This CDR3 is CASSPQGLGYQYF. The CDR3 nucleotides are TGTGCCAGCAGCCCCCAGGGACTCGGCTACCAGTACTTC.

This clonotype was detected only a few times. The V and J genes are TRBV21-1 and TRBJ2-1; the tabulated D call, TRBD2, remains unverified against the DNA. TRBV21-1 is labeled a pseudogene. This CDR3 is 20 amino acids long. This CDR3 reads CASSKALRAGAGEGINEQFF. CDR3 nucleotide sequence: TGTGCCAGCAGCAAAGCGCTTCGAGCGGGGGCCGGGGAGGGTATCAATGAGCAGTTCTTC.

The chain couples TRBV28 to TRBJ2-1; 10 nucleotides match TRBD2. Germline V CDR1 and CDR2: MDHEN, SYDVKM. CDR3 length equals 16 residues. J lost 4 bases, V lost 6 bases, and 9 bases had no gene match. The CDR3 bases are TGTGCCAGCAGGGTTCCCGGGACTAGCGCATACAATGAGCAGTTCTTC. Its translation is CASRVPGTSAYNEQFF.

Worth noting for this clonotype: An end of the junction differs from the germline gene, which may be a read error. J is TRBJ2-1 and V is TRBV4-2; TRBD2 is a possible D gene (6 bases). The CDR3 has 15 residues. Germline V gene sequence: CDR1 LGHNA, CDR2 YNFKEQ. The CDR3 sequence is CASGQGGSRYNEQFF. In DNA, the CDR3 is TGTGCCAGCGGCCAAGGAGGGTCGAGGTACAATGAGCAGTTCTTC.

This clonotype has just one count. The CDR3 sequence: CAISKGGGSNYGYTF. In DNA form, the CDR3 reads TGTGCCATCAGTAAGGGCGGAGGATCTAACTATGGCTACACCTTC. The V gene is TRBV10-3, the J gene TRBJ1-2; D is undetermined. V was shortened by 5 bases and J by 0 bases, with 13 bases between the two germline ends. Germline lookup yields CDR1 ENHRY and CDR2 SYGVKD. This CDR3 comprises 15 residues.

This clonotype was counted once. The chain is built from TRBV6-5 and TRBJ2-7, with unresolved D. The CDR3 extends over 13 amino acids. Trimming stripped 4 bases from V and 1 base from J, with 8 bases between. CDR1 and CDR2 from the germline V gene are MNHEY and SVGAGI. CDR3 loop: CASSLLISYEQYF. The DNA of the CDR3 is TGTGCCAGCAGTTTACTAATTTCCTACGAGCAGTACTTC.

This clonotype came up a few times. The rearrangement joins TRBV4-1 to TRBJ2-1; D remains unclear. The germline CDR1 and CDR2 sequences are MGHRA and YSYEKL. V lost 1 base and J 7 bases, leaving 11 bases between the germline ends. The CDR3 has 14 amino acids. The CDR3 sequence: CASSQAFPGNEQFF. The CDR3 DNA sequence: TGCGCCAGCAGCCAAGCCTTCCCAGGTAATGAGCAGTTCTTC.

This chain links TRBV29-1 with TRBJ2-7; 8 bases map to TRBD2. CDR1 is SQVTM, CDR2 ANQGSEA, per germline. CDR3 length: 15 residues. Losses at the gene ends were 2 bases for V and 4 bases for J; bases not matched to a gene: 10. DNA for the CDR3: TGCAGCGTTGAAATTGGGCGGGGGGCAAAGTACGAGCAGTACTTC. Translation: CSVEIGRGAKYEQYF.

The CDR3 here is CASSSGATYEQYF. In nucleotides, the CDR3 is TGTGCCAGCAGCTCAGGGGCCACCTACGAGCAGTACTTC. The V call is TRBV7-8, the J call TRBJ2-7; possible D gene TRBD1, 6 bases. V was pared by 4 bases and J by 2 bases, with 9 bases between. The germline gives CDR1 SGHVS, CDR2 FQNEAQ. The CDR3 has 13 residues.

This clonotype was seen only once. The rearrangement uses TRBV3-1 and TRBJ2-3, with D perhaps TRBD2 (5 bases). Trimming shortened V by 2 bases and J by 4 bases, and 13 bases separated the two germline ends. This CDR3 region has 15 residues. Germline V gene lookup returns CDR1 LGHDT and CDR2 YNNKEL (reference sequence). The CDR3 reads CASSQPAGRSDTQYF. The DNA for the CDR3 is TGTGCCAGCAGCCAACCGGCGGGCCGGTCAGATACGCAGTATTTT.